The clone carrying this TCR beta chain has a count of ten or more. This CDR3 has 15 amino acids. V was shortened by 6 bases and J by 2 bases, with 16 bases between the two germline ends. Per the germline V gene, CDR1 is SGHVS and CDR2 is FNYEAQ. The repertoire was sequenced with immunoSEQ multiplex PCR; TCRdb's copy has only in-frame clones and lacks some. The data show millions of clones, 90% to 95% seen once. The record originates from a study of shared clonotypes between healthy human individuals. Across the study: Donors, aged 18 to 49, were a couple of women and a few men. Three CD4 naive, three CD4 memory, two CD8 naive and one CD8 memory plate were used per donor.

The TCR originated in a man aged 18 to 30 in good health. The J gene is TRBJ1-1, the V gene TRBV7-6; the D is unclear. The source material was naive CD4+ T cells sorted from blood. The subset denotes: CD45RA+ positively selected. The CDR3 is CASSSSIDANTEAFF. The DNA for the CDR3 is TGTGCCAGCAGTTCGTCGATAGACGCCAACACTGAAGCTTTCTTT.